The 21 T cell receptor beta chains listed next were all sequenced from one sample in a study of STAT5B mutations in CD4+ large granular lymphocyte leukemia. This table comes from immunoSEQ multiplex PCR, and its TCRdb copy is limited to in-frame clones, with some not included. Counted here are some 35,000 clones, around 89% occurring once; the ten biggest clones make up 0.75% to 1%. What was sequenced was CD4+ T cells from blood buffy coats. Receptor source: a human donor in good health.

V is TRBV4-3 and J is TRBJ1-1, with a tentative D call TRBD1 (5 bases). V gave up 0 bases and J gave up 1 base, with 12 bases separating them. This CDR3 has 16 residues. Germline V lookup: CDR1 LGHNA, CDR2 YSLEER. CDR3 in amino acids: CASSQDIGHRNTEAFF. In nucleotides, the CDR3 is TGCGCCAGCAGCCAAGATATCGGACACCGGAACACTGAAGCTTTCTTT.

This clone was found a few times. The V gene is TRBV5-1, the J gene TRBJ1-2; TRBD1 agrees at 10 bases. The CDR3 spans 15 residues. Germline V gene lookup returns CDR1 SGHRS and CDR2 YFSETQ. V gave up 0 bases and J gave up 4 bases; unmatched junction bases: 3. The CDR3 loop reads CASSLGQGAPYGYTF. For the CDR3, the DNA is TGCGCCAGCAGCTTGGGACAGGGGGCTCCCTATGGCTACACCTTC.

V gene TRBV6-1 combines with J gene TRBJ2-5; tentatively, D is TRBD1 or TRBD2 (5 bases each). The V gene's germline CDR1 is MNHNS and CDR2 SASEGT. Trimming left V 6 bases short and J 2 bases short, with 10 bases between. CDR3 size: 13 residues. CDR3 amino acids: CASRGRNQETQYF. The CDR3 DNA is TGTGCCAGCAGGGGACGGAATCAAGAGACCCAGTACTTC.

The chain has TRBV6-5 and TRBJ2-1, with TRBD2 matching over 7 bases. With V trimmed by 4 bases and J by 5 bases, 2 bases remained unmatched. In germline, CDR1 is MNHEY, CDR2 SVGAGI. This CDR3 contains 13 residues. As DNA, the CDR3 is TGTGCCAGCAGTTGGGAGGGCCACAATGAGCAGTTCTTC. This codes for CASSWEGHNEQFF.

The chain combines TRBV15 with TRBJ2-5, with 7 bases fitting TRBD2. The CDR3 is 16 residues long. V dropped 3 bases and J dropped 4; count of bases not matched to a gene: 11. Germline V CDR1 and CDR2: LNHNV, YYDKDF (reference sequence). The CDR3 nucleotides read TGTGCCACCAGCAGTGCAGCGGGGCGTTACGGAGAGACCCAGTACTTC. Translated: CATSSAAGRYGETQYF.

CDR3: CASGDSRSTDTQYF. The CDR3 nucleotides are TGTGCCAGCGGGGATTCTCGGTCCACAGATACGCAGTATTTT. V gene TRBV11-2 combines with J gene TRBJ2-3, with D unclear. The CDR3 is 14 residues long. Trimming stripped 8 bases from V and 2 bases from J, with 14 bases between. CDR1 is SGHAT, CDR2 FQNNGV, per germline.

The CDR3 spells CASYNGRGSYNEQFF. Here the CDR3 DNA reads TGTGCCAGCTACAACGGGAGGGGGTCCTACAATGAGCAGTTCTTC. V and J are TRBV6-1 and TRBJ2-1, with TRBD2 matching 8 bases. The germline V gene has CDR1 MNHNS and CDR2 SASEGT. The CDR3 has 15 amino acids. V was pared by 8 bases and J by 1 base, with 7 bases of the junction left unmatched.

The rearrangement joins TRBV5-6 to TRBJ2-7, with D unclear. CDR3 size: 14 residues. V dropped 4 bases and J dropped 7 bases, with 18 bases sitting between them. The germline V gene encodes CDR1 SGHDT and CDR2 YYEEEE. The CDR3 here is CASSPLALFREQYF. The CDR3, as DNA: TGTGCCAGCAGCCCCCTGGCCCTATTTAGGGAGCAGTACTTC.

The CDR3 coding sequence is TGTGCCAGCAGTCTCCGACAGGGACTGAGGAAGCAGCCCCAGCATTTT. Encoded protein: CASSLRQGLRKQPQHF. V is TRBV28 and J is TRBJ1-5, with 7 bases identical to TRBD1. The CDR3 totals 16 residues. The V and J ends lost 5 bases and 7 bases, in that order; junction bases with no gene match: 14. Looked up from germline, CDR1 is MDHEN and CDR2 is SYDVKM. The full variable domain, with the rest looked up from reference TRBV28 and TRBJ1-5, is DVKVTQSSRYLVKRTGEKVFLECVQDMDHENMFWYRQDPGLGLRLIYFSYDVKMKEKGDIPEGYSVSREKKERFSLILESASTNQTSMYLCASSLRQGLRKQPQHFGDGTRLSIL.

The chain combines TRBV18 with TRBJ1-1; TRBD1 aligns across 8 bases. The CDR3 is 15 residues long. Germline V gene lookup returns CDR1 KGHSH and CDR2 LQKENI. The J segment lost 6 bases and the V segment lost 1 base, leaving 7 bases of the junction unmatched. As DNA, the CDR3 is TGTGCCAGCTCACCACGTCCAGGGGGCGCGGCTGAAGCTTTCTTT. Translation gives CASSPRPGGAAEAFF.

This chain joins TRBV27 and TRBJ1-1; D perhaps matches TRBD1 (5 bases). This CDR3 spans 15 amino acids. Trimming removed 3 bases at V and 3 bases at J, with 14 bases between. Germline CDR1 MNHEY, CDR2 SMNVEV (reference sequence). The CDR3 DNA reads TGTGCCAGCAGTTTTCAGGGAACCTGGGACACTGAAGCTTTCTTT. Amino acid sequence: CASSFQGTWDTEAFF.

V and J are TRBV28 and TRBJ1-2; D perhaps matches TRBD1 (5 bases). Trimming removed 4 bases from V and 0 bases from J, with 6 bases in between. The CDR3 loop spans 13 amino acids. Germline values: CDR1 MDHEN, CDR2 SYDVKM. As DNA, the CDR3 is TGTGCCAGCAGTTCAGGGTCTAACTATGGCTACACCTTC. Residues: CASSSGSNYGYTF.

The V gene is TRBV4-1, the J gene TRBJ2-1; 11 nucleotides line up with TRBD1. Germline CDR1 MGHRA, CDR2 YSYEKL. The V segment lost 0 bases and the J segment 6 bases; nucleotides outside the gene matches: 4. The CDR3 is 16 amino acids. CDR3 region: CASSQDLGTGGNEQFF. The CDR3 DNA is TGCGCCAGCAGCCAAGATTTAGGGACAGGGGGCAATGAGCAGTTCTTC.

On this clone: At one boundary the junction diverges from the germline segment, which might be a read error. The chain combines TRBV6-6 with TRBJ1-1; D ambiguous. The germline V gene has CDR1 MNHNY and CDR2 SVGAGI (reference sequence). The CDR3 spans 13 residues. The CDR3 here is CATSLRVNTEAFF. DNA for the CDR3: TGTGCCACCAGTCTTCGGGTGAACACTGAAGCTTTCTTT.

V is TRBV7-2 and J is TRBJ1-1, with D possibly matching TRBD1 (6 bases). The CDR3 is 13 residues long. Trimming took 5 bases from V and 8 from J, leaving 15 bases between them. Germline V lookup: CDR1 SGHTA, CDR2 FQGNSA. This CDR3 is CASSPGGGLEAFF. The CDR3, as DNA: TGTGCCAGCAGCCCCGGGGGGGGGCTGGAAGCTTTCTTT. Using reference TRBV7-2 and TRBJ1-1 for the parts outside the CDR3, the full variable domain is GAGVSQSPSNKVTEKGKDVELRCDPISGHTALYWYRQSLGQGLEFLIYFQGNSAPDKSGLPSDRFSAERTGGSVSTLTIQRTQQEDSAVYLCASSPGGGLEAFFGQGTRLTVV.

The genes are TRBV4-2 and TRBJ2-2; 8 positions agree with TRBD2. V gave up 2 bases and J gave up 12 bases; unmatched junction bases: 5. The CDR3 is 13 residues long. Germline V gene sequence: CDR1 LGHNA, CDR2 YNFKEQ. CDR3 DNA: TGTGCCAGCAGCCAACTAGCGGGTCCGCAGCTGTTTTTT. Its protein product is CASSQLAGPQLFF.

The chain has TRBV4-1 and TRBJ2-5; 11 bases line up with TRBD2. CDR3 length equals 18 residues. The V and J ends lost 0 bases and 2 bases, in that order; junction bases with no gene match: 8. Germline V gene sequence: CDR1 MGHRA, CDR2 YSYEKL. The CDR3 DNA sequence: TGCGCCAGCAGCCAAGACGTCGGGCTAGCGGGAGGTCAAGAGACCCAGTACTTC. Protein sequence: CASSQDVGLAGGQETQYF.

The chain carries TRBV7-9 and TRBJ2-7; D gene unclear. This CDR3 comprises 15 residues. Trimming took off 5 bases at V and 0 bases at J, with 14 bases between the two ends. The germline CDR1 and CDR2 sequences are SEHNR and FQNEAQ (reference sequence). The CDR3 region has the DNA TGTGCCAGCAGCGCGAACCGGGTTTTCTCCTACGAGCAGTACTTC. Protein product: CASSANRVFSYEQYF.

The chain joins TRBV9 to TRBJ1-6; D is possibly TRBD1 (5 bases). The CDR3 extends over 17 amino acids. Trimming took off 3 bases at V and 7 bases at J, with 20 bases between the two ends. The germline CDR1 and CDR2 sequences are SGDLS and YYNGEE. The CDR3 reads CASSGNRDSRFNSPLHF. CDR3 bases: TGTGCCAGCAGCGGGAACCGGGACTCACGGTTCAATTCACCCCTCCACTTT.

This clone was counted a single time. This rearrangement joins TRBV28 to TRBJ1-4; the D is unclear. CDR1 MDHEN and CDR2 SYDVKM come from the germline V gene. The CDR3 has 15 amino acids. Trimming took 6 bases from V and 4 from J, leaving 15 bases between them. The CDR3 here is CASRPRRELNEKLFF. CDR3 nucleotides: TGTGCCAGCAGACCCCGACGGGAACTTAATGAAAAACTGTTTTTT.

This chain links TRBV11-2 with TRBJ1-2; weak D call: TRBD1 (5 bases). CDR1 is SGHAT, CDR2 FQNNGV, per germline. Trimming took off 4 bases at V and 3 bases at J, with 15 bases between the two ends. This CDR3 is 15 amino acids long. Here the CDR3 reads CASSSWGRTDYGYTF. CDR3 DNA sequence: TGTGCCAGCAGCTCCTGGGGCAGGACGGACTATGGCTACACCTTC.